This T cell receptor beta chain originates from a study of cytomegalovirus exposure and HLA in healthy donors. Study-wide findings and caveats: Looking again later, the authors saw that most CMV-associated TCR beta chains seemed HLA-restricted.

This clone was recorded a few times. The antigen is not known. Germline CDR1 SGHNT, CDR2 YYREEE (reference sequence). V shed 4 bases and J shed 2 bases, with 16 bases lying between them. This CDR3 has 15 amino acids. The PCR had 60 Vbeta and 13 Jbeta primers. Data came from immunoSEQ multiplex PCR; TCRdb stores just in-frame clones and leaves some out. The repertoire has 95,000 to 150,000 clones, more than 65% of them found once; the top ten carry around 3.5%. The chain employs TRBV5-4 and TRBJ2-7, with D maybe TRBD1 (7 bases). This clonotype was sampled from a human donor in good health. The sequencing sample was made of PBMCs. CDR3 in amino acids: CASSRGGGPPYEQYF. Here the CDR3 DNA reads TGTGCCAGCAGCCGAGGAGGGGGCCCCCCCTACGAGCAGTACTTC.